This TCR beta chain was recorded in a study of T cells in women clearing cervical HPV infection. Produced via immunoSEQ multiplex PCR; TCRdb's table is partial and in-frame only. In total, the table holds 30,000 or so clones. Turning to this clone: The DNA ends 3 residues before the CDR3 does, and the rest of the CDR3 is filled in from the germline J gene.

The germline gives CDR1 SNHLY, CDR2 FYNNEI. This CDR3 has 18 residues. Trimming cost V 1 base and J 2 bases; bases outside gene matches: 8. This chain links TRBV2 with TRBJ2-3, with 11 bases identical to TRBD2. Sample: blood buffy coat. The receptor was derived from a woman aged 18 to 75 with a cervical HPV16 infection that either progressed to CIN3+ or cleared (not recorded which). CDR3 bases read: TGTGCCAGCAGTGAAGAAACTAGCGGGGGCCTACTCACAGATACG. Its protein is CASSEETSGGLLTDT. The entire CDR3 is CASSEETSGGLLTDTQYF.